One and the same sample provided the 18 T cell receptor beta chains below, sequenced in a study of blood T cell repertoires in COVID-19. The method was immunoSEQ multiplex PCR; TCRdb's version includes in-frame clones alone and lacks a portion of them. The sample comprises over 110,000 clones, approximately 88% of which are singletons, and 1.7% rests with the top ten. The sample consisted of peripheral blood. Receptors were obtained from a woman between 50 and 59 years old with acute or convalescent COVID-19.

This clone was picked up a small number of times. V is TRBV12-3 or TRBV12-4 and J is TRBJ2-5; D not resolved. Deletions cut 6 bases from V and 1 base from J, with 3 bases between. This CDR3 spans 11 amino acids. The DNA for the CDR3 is TGTGCCAGCAGACTCCAAGAGACCCAGTACTTC. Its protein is CASRLQETQYF.

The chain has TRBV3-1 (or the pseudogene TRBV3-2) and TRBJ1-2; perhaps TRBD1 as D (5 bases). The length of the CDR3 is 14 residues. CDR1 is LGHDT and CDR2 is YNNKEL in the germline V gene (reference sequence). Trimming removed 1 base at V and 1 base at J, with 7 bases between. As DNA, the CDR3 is TGTGCCAGCAGCCAAGGACAGCATAACTATGGCTACACCTTC. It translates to CASSQGQHNYGYTF.

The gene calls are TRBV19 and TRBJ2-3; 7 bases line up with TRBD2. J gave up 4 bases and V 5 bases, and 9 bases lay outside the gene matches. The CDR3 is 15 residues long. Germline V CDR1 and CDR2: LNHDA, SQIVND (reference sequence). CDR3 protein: CASSWPGRVSDTQYF. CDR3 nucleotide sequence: TGTGCCAGTAGTTGGCCAGGGAGGGTTTCAGATACGCAGTATTTT.

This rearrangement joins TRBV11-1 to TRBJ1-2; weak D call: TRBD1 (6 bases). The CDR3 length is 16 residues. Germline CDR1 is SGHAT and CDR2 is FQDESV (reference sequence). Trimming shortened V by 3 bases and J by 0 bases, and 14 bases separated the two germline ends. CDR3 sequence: CASSFAGDIPNYGYTF. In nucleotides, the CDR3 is TGTGCCAGCAGCTTCGCCGGGGACATTCCTAACTATGGCTACACCTTC. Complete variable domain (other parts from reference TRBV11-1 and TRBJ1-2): EAEVAQSPRYKITEKSQAVAFWCDPISGHATLYWYRQILGQGPELLVQFQDESVVDDSQLPKDRFSAERLKGVDSTLKIQPAELGDSAMYLCASSFAGDIPNYGYTFGSGTRLTVV.

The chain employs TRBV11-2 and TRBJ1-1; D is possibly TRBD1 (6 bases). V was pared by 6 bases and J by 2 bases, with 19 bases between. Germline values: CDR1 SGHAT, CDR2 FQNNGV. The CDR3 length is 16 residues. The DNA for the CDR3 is TGTGCCAGCAGTCTTAGGAGACAGGATGGTAACACTGAAGCTTTCTTT. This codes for CASSLRRQDGNTEAFF.

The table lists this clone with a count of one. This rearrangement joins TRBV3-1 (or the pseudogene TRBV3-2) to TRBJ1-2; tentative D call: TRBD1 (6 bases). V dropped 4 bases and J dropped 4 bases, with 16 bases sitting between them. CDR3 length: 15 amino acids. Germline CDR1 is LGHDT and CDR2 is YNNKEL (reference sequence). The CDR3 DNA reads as TGTGCCAGCAGCCGAGCCCCACAGGGTCCCTATGGCTACACCTTC. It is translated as CASSRAPQGPYGYTF.

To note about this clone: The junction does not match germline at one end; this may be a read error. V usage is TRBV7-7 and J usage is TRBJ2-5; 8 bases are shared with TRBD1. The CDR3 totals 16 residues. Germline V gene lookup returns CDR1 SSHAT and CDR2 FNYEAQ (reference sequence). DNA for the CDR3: TGTGCTAGCAGCTTAGCTGACAGGGGTATAGGAGAGACCCAGTACTTC. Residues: CASSLADRGIGETQYF.

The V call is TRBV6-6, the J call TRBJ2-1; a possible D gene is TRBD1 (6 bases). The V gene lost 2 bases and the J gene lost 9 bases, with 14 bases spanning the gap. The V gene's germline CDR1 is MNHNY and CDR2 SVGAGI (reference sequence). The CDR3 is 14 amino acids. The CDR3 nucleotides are TGTGCCAGCAGTTACCAAGGGGGAAGGGTTGAGCAGTTCTTC. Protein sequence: CASSYQGGRVEQFF.

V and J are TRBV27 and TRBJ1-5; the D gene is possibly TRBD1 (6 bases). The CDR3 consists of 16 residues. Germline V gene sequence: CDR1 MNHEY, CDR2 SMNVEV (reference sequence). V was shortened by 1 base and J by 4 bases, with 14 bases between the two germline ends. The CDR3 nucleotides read TGTGCCAGCAGTTTATATCCAGGGGCACGTAATCAGCCCCAGCATTTT. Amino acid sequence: CASSLYPGARNQPQHF.

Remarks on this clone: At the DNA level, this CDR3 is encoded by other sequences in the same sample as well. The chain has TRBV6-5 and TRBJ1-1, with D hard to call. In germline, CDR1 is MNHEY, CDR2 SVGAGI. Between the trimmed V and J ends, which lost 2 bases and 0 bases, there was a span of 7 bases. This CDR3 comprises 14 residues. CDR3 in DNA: TGTGCCAGCAGTTACGGCGGTATGAACACTGAAGCTTTCTTT. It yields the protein CASSYGGMNTEAFF.

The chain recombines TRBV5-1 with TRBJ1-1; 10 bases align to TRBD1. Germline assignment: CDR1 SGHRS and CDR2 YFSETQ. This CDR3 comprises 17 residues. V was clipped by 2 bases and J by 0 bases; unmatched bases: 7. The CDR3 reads CASSLGQGGFLNTEAFF. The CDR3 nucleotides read TGCGCCAGCAGCTTAGGACAGGGGGGGTTCTTGAACACTGAAGCTTTCTTT.

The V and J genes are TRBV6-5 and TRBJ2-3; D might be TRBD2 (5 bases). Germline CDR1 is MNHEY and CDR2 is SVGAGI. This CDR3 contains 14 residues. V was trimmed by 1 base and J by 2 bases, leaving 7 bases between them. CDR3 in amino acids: CASSYYGVTDTQYF. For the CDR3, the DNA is TGTGCCAGCAGTTACTACGGGGTCACAGATACGCAGTATTTT.

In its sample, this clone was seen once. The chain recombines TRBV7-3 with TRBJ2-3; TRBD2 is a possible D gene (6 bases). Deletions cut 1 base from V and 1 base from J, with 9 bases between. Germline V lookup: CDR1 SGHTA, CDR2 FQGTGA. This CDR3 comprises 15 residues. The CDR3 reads CASSLSGVRTDTQYF. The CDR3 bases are TGTGCCAGCAGCTTAAGCGGGGTTCGCACAGATACGCAGTATTTT. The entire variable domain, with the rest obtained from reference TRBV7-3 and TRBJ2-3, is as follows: GAGVSQTPSNKVTEKGKYVELRCDPISGHTALYWYRQSLGQGPEFLIYFQGTGAADDSGLPNDRFFAVRPEGSVSTLKIQRTERGDSAVYLCASSLSGVRTDTQYFGPGTRLTVL.

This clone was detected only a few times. The CDR3 nucleotides read TGTGCCAGCAGCTTAGTCCAAGTCGGACAGGGAGGTTCACCCCTCCACTTT. It yields the protein CASSLVQVGQGGSPLHF. The chain carries TRBV7-6 and TRBJ1-6; the match to TRBD1 covers 8 bases. V lost 1 base and J lost 9; bases outside the gene matches: 11. This CDR3 spans 17 amino acids. CDR1 is SGHVS and CDR2 is FNYEAQ in the germline V gene.

The CDR3 sequence is CASSKAGGPRNEQFF. The CDR3 nucleotides are TGTGCCAGCAGCAAGGCGGGGGGGCCCCGAAATGAGCAGTTCTTC. The chain has TRBV9 and TRBJ2-1; 9 bases are a match to TRBD2. Germline CDR1 is SGDLS and CDR2 is YYNGEE. The CDR3 is 15 residues long. After removal of 4 bases from V and 7 bases from J, the junction contained 9 bases not matched to a gene.

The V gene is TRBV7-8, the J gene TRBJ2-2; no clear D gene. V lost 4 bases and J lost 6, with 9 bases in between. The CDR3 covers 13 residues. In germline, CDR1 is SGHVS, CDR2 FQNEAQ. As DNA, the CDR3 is TGTGCCAGCAGCTCCAAGCTGGCCGGGGAGCTGTTTTTT. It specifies CASSSKLAGELFF. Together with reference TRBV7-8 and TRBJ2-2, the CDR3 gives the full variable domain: GAGVSQSPRYKVAKRGQDVALRCDPISGHVSLFWYQQALGQGPEFLTYFQNEAQLDKSGLPSDRFFAERPEGSVSTLKIQRTQQEDSAVYLCASSSKLAGELFFGEGSRLTVL.

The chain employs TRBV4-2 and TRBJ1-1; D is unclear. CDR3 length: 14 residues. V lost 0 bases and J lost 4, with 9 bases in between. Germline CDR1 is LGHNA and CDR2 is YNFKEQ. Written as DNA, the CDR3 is TGTGCCAGCAGCCAAGATCGGGAAGTCACTGAAGCTTTCTTT. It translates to CASSQDREVTEAFF.

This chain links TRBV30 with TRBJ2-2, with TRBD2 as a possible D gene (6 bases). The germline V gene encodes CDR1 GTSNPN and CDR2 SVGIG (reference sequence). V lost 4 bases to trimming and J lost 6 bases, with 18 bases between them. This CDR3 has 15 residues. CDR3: CAWTGAGTLAGELFF. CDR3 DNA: TGTGCCTGGACCGGGGCGGGAACTCTAGCCGGGGAGCTGTTTTTT.